Below, 17 T cell receptor beta chains from the same sample are listed, as sequenced in a study of cytomegalovirus exposure and HLA in healthy donors. The PCR employed 60 Vbeta primers together with 13 Jbeta primers. Libraries were prepared by immunoSEQ multiplex PCR; TCRdb keeps only in-frame clonotypes and omits some of them. This table holds a few hundred thousand clones, around 79% found once. Sequenced input: PBMCs. These receptors were taken from a girl aged 2 to 9 in good health and CMV-seronegative.

The chain recombines TRBV7-9 with TRBJ1-1; D is ambiguous. With 5 bases removed from V and 5 bases from J, the gap between germline ends came to 18 bases. Germline CDR1 and CDR2: SEHNR and FQNEAQ (reference sequence). The CDR3 is 15 amino acids. Here the CDR3 DNA reads TGTGCCAGCAGCGCCCCTTCGGTGGGAGGAACTGAAGCTTTCTTT. Protein product: CASSAPSVGGTEAFF.

V is TRBV6-1 and J is TRBJ2-7; 12 bases map to TRBD1. V was pared by 4 bases and J by 6 bases, with 4 bases of the junction left unmatched. This CDR3 comprises 14 residues. Germline V CDR1 and CDR2: MNHNS, SASEGT. CDR3 protein: CASSGRDRGREQYF. DNA for the CDR3: TGTGCCAGCAGTGGCCGGGACAGGGGGCGCGAGCAGTACTTC.

The V and J genes are TRBV4-2 and TRBJ2-1; TRBD2 agrees at 10 bases. There are 15 residues in the CDR3. Trimming cost V 8 bases and J 4 bases; bases outside gene matches: 8. Germline loops: CDR1 LGHNA, CDR2 YNFKEQ. CDR3 sequence: CASGSLAGVYNEQFF. DNA for the CDR3: TGTGCCAGCGGGTCCCTAGCGGGGGTGTACAATGAGCAGTTCTTC.

The chain links TRBV5-1 to TRBJ1-2; perhaps TRBD1 as D (6 bases). Trimming cost V 5 bases and J 4 bases, with 15 bases left between them. Per the germline V gene, CDR1 is SGHRS and CDR2 is YFSETQ. There are 14 residues in the CDR3. This chain's CDR3 is CASRPGDYSYGYTF. CDR3 bases: TGCGCCAGCAGACCAGGGGATTATAGCTATGGCTACACCTTC.

The rearrangement joins TRBV27 to TRBJ1-1; D unclear. Trimming took 4 bases from V and 8 from J, leaving 14 bases between them. CDR3 length: 13 residues. The V gene's germline CDR1 is MNHEY and CDR2 SMNVEV (reference sequence). CDR3 nucleotide sequence: TGTGCCAGCAGTTCCCGCCCAGACATAGAAGCTTTCTTT. Amino acid sequence: CASSSRPDIEAFF.

Written as DNA, the CDR3 is TGTGCCAGCAGCTCACCGGGACTAGCGGCTGAGCAGTTCTTC. Protein product: CASSSPGLAAEQFF. The chain combines TRBV11-3 with TRBJ2-1; 11 bases fit TRBD2. Germline lookup yields CDR1 SGHNT and CDR2 YENEEA. The CDR3 is 14 amino acids. Trimming cost V 4 bases and J 9 bases; bases outside gene matches: 5.

The chain joins TRBV5-6 to TRBJ1-2; 7 bases line up with TRBD1. The junction had 4 bases not matched to a gene; V was cut back by 4 bases and J by 4 bases. Germline V CDR1 and CDR2: SGHDT, YYEEEE. The CDR3 has 13 residues. This CDR3 is CASSGTGVYGYTF. The CDR3, as DNA: TGTGCCAGCAGCGGCACAGGGGTCTATGGCTACACCTTC.

This clone was counted a few times. The chain has TRBV5-1 and TRBJ2-1, with 8 nucleotides matching TRBD1. The V gene's germline CDR1 is SGHRS and CDR2 YFSETQ. With V trimmed by 3 bases and J by 4 bases, 6 bases remained unmatched. This CDR3 is built from 15 residues. The CDR3 protein is CASSSMGQEYNEQFF. The CDR3 region has the DNA TGCGCCAGCAGCTCTATGGGACAGGAATACAATGAGCAGTTCTTC.

The chain employs TRBV9 and TRBJ2-5, with TRBD2 matching over 12 bases. The CDR3 extends over 16 amino acids. Germline V gene lookup returns CDR1 SGDLS and CDR2 YYNGEE. V trimming: 4 bases; J trimming: 4 bases; junction bases outside the gene matches: 8. The DNA of the CDR3 is TGTGCCAGCAGCTTCAACCCGGGACTAGCGGGAGAGACCCAGTACTTC. It translates to CASSFNPGLAGETQYF.

This clone was observed a few times. The genes are TRBV5-1 and TRBJ2-5; 15 bases map to TRBD2. The J call is doubtful: the DNA matches TRBJ2-7 better. This CDR3 has 18 amino acids. CDR1 is SGHRS, CDR2 YFSETQ, per germline. CDR3 sequence: CASSLVPGLAGGSYEQYF. The DNA for the CDR3 is TGCGCCAGCAGCTTGGTCCCGGGACTAGCGGGGGGATCCTACGAGCAGTACTTC.

This chain uses TRBV6-5 with TRBJ2-1, with D unresolved. This CDR3 has 11 amino acids. Germline CDR1 MNHEY, CDR2 SVGAGI. The ends were cut back, 4 bases at V and 7 bases at J, with 5 bases in the middle. This chain's CDR3 is CASSLENEQFF. In nucleotides, the CDR3 is TGTGCCAGCAGTTTAGAAAATGAGCAGTTCTTC.

On this clone: At the DNA level, this CDR3 is encoded by other sequences in the same sample as well. The chain has TRBV27 and TRBJ1-5; D gene uncertain. Germline V gene lookup returns CDR1 MNHEY and CDR2 SMNVEV (reference sequence). This CDR3 region has 13 residues. V lost 2 bases, J lost 0 bases, and 2 bases lay in between. The CDR3 spells CASSLRSNQPQHF. CDR3 bases: TGTGCCAGCAGTTTACGTAGCAATCAGCCCCAGCATTTT.

The gene calls are TRBV9 and TRBJ2-5; D might be TRBD2 (5 bases). CDR1 SGDLS and CDR2 YYNGEE come from the germline V gene. This CDR3 is built from 14 residues. V was pared by 4 bases and J by 2 bases, with 12 bases between. The DNA for the CDR3 is TGTGCCAGCAGCTCAGGACTGATACAAGAGACCCAGTACTTC. Encoded protein: CASSSGLIQETQYF.

The genes are TRBV5-6 and TRBJ2-1; 9 nucleotides match TRBD2. Trimming cost V 10 bases and J 3 bases; bases outside gene matches: 8. This CDR3 comprises 14 residues. Germline CDR1 reads SGHDT; CDR2 reads YYEEEE. CDR3 protein: CASCAGGNYNEQFF. CDR3 sequence (DNA): TGTGCCTCATGTGCGGGGGGGAACTACAATGAGCAGTTCTTC.

This clone was counted between two and nine times. The gene calls are TRBV12-5 and TRBJ2-3; no firm D call. Germline lookup yields CDR1 LGHNT and CDR2 FRNRAP. Deletions cut 0 bases from V and 2 bases from J, with 6 bases between. This CDR3 comprises 14 residues. CDR3 protein: CASGLVPYTDTQYF. In nucleotides, the CDR3 is TGTGCTAGTGGTTTGGTACCCTACACAGATACGCAGTATTTT.

V gene TRBV5-6 combines with J gene TRBJ1-2; D not certain. Trimming took off 4 bases at V and 2 bases at J, with 3 bases between the two ends. Germline CDR1 SGHDT, CDR2 YYEEEE. CDR3 length equals 11 residues. The CDR3 DNA follows: TGTGCCAGCAGCCAAAACTATGGCTACACCTTC. Protein sequence: CASSQNYGYTF.

CDR3 nucleotides: TGTGCCAGCAGCTTAGGCGGGACTTTAGAATACGAGCAGTACTTC. This codes for CASSLGGTLEYEQYF. The chain recombines TRBV7-6 with TRBJ2-7, with D possibly being TRBD2 (6 bases). Germline CDR1 and CDR2: SGHVS and FNYEAQ. CDR3 size: 15 residues. V gave up 1 base and J gave up 4 bases, with 14 bases separating them.